These 10 T cell receptor beta chains were all obtained from the same sample, sequenced in a study of spatial heterogeneity in lung cancer (dated by TCRdb to the late 2010s). What this sample's time point label stands for: sample taken at primary tumor resection. Library generation was performed with 5' RACE. Data came from a NextSeq 500. TCRdb reprocessing: public reads trimmed at Q25 with fastp, clones called with MiXCR, in-frame beta chains kept. Rows merge per CDR3 protein into single entries with the most common DNA and genes. This sample comprises under 2,500 distinct CDR3 sequences, approximately 22% of them detected only once. The top ten constitute 24% of the sample. No antigen has been identified for these receptors. Points the paper makes about the study in general: The number of expanded intratumoral alpha and beta TCRs correlated with the tumor nonsynonymous mutation count.

Sequenced material: lung tumor tissue, taken at surgery. The receptors here all came from a male donor with early-stage non-small cell lung cancer.

This clonotype was picked up many times. The V and J genes are TRBV4-1 and TRBJ2-3; possibly TRBD1 or TRBD2 for D (5 bases each). This CDR3 has 17 residues. Trimming stripped 0 bases from V and 5 bases from J, with 18 bases between. Germline CDR1 and CDR2: MGHRA and YSYEKL. As DNA, the CDR3 is TGCGCCAGCAGCCAAGAGTTTTTGGGACCGTCAGAAGATACGCAGTATTTT. Translation: CASSQEFLGPSEDTQYF.

By share, this clonotype counts as medium-sized. The chain is built from TRBV5-6 and TRBJ1-5; D unresolved. Germline V gene lookup returns CDR1 SGHDT and CDR2 YYEEEE. The CDR3 extends over 14 amino acids. The V gene lost 3 bases and the J gene lost 4 bases, with 11 bases spanning the gap. The CDR3 sequence: CASSWARRNQPQHF. The CDR3 DNA reads TGTGCCAGCAGCTGGGCGCGGAGAAATCAGCCCCAGCATTTT.

This clonotype is termed medium-sized (0.01 to 0.1%). The V gene is TRBV6-5, the J gene TRBJ1-5; 7 positions agree with TRBD1. The CDR3 runs to 16 residues. Germline values: CDR1 MNHEY, CDR2 SVGAGI. The V and J ends lost 6 bases and 6 bases, in that order; junction bases with no gene match: 14. The CDR3 reads CASRRLATGFAQPQHF. As DNA, the CDR3 is TGTGCCAGCAGACGCCTAGCGACAGGGTTTGCTCAGCCCCAGCATTTT.

This clonotype has just one count. The rearrangement joins TRBV6-1 to TRBJ1-6; no clear D. The germline gives CDR1 MNHNS, CDR2 SASEGT. V was pared by 8 bases and J by 13 bases, with 15 bases between. The CDR3 sequence is 12 residues long. The CDR3 DNA reads as TGTGCCAGCGCGCCCTGGGCTTCTCCCCTCCACTTT. Its protein is CASAPWASPLHF.

Turning to this clonotype: A much bigger clone sits one base away, suggesting this may be a read error. The V and J genes are TRBV20-1 and TRBJ1-1; D is undetermined. The CDR3 length is 12 residues. Per germline, CDR1 DFQATT and CDR2 SNEGSKA (reference sequence). CDR3 loop: CSAADGNSEAFF. CDR3 in DNA: TGCAGTGCTGCCGACGGGAACTCTGAAGCTTTCTTT.

In this sample, this clonotype turned up many times. V and J are TRBV6-6 and TRBJ2-3; D is unresolved. This CDR3 contains 12 residues. Germline values: CDR1 MNHNY, CDR2 SVGAGI (reference sequence). V shed 5 bases and J shed 12 bases, with 15 bases lying between them. CDR3 bases: TGTGCCAGCAGTGATCACACCTCAAACCAGTATTTT. Translation gives CASSDHTSNQYF.

This clonotype is medium-sized within its sample. The chain is built from TRBV5-1 and TRBJ1-4; perhaps TRBD1 as D (5 bases). Germline V CDR1 and CDR2: SGHRS, YFSETQ. The CDR3 is made up of 14 amino acids. The ends were cut back, 5 bases at V and 8 bases at J, with 16 bases in the middle. CDR3 amino acids: CASSFQGIEEKLFF. The CDR3, as DNA: TGCGCCAGCAGTTTTCAGGGCATCGAGGAAAAACTGTTTTTT.

The rearrangement links TRBV5-4 to TRBJ2-2; D is uncertain. V shed 0 bases and J shed 6 bases, with 6 bases lying between them. Germline lookup yields CDR1 SGHNT and CDR2 YYREEE (reference sequence). This CDR3 region has 13 residues. The CDR3 nucleotides are TGTGCCAGCAGCTTGGTGGCGGCCGGGGAGCTGTTTTTT. Its translation: CASSLVAAGELFF.

This chain connects TRBV20-1 to TRBJ2-3, with 9 bases lining up with TRBD2. The junction had 14 bases not matched to a gene; V was cut back by 1 base and J by 6 bases. The germline CDR1 and CDR2 sequences are DFQATT and SNEGSKA (reference sequence). This CDR3 is 17 amino acids long. The CDR3 DNA is TGCAGTGCTAGAGCCGCACCCCTAAGCGGGGGGTTTGATACGCAGTATTTT. Its translation is CSARAAPLSGGFDTQYF.

This clonotype was picked up many times. The V and J genes are TRBV30 and TRBJ2-2; D not certain. V was cut by 1 base and J by 5 bases, with 11 bases left in between. The germline V gene has CDR1 GTSNPN and CDR2 SVGIG (reference sequence). The CDR3 has 14 residues. In nucleotides, the CDR3 is TGTGCCTGGAGTGCAGGCACGGGTACCGGGGAGCTGTTTTTT. As protein: CAWSAGTGTGELFF.